The TCR beta chain described here comes from a study of T cells in Graves' hyperthyroidism and ophthalmopathy. The investigators amplified TCR beta CDR3 regions from RNA transcripts. First-round RT-PCR targeting the TCR CDR3 was performed with the HTBI primer set. TCRdb passed the multiplex PCR reads through MiXCR, listing each CDR3 protein once. In the table there are more than 250,000 distinct CDR3 sequences, about 15% of which are singletons. This clonotype has only one observation. V was clipped by 9 bases and J by 3 bases, with 9 bases between them. The CDR3 covers 12 residues. The germline V gene encodes CDR1 MDHEN and CDR2 SYDVKM.

The chain recombines TRBV28 with TRBJ1-5; D is undetermined. The receptor was isolated from a woman aged 45-59 years with Graves' hyperthyroidism that later progressed to Graves' ophthalmopathy. Sequenced input: blood. The CDR3: CASGVLNQPQHF. For the CDR3, the DNA is TGTGCCAGTGGCGTTCTCAATCAGCCCCAGCATTTT. Full variable domain (outside the CDR3, taken from reference TRBV28 and TRBJ1-5): DVKVTQSSRYLVKRTGEKVFLECVQDMDHENMFWYRQDPGLGLRLIYFSYDVKMKEKGDIPEGYSVSREKKERFSLILESASTNQTSMYLCASGVLNQPQHFGDGTRLSIL.